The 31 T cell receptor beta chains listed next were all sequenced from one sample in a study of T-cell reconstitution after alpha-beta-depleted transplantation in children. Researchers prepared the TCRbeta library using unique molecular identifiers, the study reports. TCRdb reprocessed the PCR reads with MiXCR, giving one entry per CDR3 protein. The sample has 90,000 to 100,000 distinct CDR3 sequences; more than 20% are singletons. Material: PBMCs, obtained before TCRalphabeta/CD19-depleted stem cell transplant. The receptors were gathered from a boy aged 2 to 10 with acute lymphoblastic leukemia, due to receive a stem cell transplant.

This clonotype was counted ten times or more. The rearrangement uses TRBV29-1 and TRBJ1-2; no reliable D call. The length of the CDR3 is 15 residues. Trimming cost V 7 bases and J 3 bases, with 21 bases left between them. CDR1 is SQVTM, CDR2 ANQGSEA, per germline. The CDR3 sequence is CSAQSRPTGHYGYTF. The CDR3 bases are TGCAGCGCCCAGTCTCGGCCAACCGGACACTATGGCTACACCTTC.

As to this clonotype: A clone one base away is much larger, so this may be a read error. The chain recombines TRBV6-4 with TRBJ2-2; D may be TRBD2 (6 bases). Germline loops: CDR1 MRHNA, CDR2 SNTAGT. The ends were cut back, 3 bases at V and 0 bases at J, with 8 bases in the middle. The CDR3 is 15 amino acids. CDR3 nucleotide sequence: TGTGCCAGCAGTGATAGCGGAGCGAACACCGGGGAGCTGTTTTTT. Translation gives CASSDSGANTGELFF.

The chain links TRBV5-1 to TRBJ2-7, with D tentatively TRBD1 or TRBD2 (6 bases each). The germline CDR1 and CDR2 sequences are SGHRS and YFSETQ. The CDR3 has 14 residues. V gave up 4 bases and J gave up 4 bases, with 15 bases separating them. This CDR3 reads CASSGSKGGYEQYF. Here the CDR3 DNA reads TGCGCCAGCAGCGGTTCAAAGGGGGGATACGAGCAGTACTTC.

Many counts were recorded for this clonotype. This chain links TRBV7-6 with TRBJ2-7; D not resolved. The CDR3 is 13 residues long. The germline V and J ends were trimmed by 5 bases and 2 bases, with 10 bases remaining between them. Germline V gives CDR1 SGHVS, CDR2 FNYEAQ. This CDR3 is CASSVSPAYEQYF. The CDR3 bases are TGTGCCAGCAGCGTTAGTCCGGCCTACGAGCAGTACTTC.

Here the CDR3 reads CASSLLRGSNEKLFF. The CDR3 coding sequence is TGTGCCAGCAGTTTACTCAGAGGTTCTAATGAAAAACTGTTTTTT. The chain carries TRBV28 and TRBJ1-4; D gene uncertain. The CDR3 has 15 amino acids. The germline V and J ends were trimmed by 2 bases and 3 bases, with 10 bases remaining between them. Germline V CDR1 and CDR2: MDHEN, SYDVKM.

The CDR3 DNA reads as TGTGCCAGCAGTTTCCGGGAAACCAGAAGTTACGAGCAGTACTTC. Its protein is CASSFRETRSYEQYF. The V call is TRBV28, the J call TRBJ2-7, with a possible D match to TRBD2 (5 bases). Germline V gene data show CDR1 as MDHEN and CDR2 as SYDVKM. Between the trimmed V and J ends, which lost 3 bases and 4 bases, there was a span of 16 bases. CDR3 length: 15 amino acids. The full variable domain, completed using reference TRBV28 and TRBJ2-7, is DVKVTQSSRYLVKRTGEKVFLECVQDMDHENMFWYRQDPGLGLRLIYFSYDVKMKEKGDIPEGYSVSREKKERFSLILESASTNQTSMYLCASSFRETRSYEQYFGPGTRLTVT.

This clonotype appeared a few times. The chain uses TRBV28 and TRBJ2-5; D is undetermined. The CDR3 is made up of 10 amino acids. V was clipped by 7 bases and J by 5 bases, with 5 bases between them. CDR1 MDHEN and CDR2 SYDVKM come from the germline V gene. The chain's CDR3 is CASKEETQYF. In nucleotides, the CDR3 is TGTGCCAGCAAGGAGGAGACCCAGTACTTC. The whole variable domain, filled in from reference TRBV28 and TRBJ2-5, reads DVKVTQSSRYLVKRTGEKVFLECVQDMDHENMFWYRQDPGLGLRLIYFSYDVKMKEKGDIPEGYSVSREKKERFSLILESASTNQTSMYLCASKEETQYFGPGTRLLVL.

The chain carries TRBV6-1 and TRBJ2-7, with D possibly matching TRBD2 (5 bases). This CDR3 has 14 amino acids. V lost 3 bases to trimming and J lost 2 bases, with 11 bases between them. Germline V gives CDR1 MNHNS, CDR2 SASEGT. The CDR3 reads CASSDGGRTYEQYF. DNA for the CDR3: TGTGCCAGCAGTGACGGAGGACGAACCTACGAGCAGTACTTC.

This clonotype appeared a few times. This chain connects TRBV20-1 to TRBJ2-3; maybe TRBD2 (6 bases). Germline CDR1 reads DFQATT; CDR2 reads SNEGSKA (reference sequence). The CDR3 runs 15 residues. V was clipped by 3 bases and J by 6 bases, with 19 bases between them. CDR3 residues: CSASLSGGAGDTQYF. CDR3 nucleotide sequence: TGCAGTGCTAGCTTGAGCGGAGGGGCTGGGGATACGCAGTATTTT.

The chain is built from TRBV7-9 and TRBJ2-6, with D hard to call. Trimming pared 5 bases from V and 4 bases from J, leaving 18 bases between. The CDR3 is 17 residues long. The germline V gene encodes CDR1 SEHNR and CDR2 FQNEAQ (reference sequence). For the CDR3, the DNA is TGTGCCAGCAGCCCCCAGCACACTCTCGGGGGGGCCAACGTCCTGACTTTC. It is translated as CASSPQHTLGGANVLTF.

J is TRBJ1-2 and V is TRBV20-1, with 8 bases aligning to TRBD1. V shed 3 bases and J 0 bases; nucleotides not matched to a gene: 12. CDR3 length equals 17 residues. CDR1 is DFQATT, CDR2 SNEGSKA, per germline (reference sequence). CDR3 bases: TGCAGTGCTAGTGGGACAGGCTTCGAAAGCTCTAACTATGGCTACACCTTC. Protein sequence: CSASGTGFESSNYGYTF.

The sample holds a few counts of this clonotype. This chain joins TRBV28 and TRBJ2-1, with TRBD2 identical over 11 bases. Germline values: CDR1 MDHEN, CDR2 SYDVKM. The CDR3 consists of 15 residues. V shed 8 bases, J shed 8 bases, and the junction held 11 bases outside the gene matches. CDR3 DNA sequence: TGTGCCAGCGGAGGGGGGGGACTAGCGGAGGATGAGCAGTTCTTC. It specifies CASGGGGLAEDEQFF.

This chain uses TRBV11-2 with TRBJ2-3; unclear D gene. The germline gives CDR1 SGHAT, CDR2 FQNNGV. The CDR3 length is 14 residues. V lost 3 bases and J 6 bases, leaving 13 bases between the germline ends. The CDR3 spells CASSFSSPLDTQYF. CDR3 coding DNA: TGTGCCAGCAGCTTTAGCTCGCCGTTGGATACGCAGTATTTT.

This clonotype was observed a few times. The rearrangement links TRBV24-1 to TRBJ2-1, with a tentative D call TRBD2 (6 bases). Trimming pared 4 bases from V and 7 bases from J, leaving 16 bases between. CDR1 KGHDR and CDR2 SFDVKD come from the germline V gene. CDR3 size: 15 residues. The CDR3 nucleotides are TGTGCCACCAGTGAAGGCGGAGGGGCGTCGAATGAGCAGTTCTTC. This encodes CATSEGGGASNEQFF.

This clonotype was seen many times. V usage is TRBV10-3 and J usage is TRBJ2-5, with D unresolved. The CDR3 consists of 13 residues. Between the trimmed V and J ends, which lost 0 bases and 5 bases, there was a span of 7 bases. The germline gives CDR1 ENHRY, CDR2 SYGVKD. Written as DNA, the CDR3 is TGTGCCATCAGTGAGTCGACCGGCGAGACCCAGTACTTC. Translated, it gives CAISESTGETQYF.

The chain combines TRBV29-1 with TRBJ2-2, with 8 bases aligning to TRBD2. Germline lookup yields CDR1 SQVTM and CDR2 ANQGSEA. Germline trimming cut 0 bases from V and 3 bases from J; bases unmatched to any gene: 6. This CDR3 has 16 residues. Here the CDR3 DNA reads TGCAGCGTTGAAGAAGGGACTAGTGTTTACACCGGGGAGCTGTTTTTT. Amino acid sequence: CSVEEGTSVYTGELFF.

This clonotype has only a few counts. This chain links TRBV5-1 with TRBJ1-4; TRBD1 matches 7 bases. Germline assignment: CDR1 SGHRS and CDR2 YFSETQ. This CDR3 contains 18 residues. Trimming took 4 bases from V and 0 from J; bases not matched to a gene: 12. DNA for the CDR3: TGCGCCAGCAGCGTCGGAGGTCAGGGGGACGCAACTAATGAAAAACTGTTTTTT. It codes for CASSVGGQGDATNEKLFF.

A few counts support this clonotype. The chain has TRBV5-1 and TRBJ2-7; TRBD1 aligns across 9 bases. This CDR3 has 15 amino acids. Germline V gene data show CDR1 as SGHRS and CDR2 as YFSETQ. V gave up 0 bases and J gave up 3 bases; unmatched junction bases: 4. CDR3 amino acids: CASSLGPGQGYEQYF. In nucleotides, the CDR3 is TGCGCCAGCAGCTTGGGGCCGGGACAGGGCTACGAGCAGTACTTC.

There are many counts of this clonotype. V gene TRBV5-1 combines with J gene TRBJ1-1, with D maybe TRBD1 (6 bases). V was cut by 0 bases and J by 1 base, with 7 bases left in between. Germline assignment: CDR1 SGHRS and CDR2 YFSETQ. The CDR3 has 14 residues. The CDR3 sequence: CASSLEQGNTEAFF. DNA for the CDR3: TGCGCCAGCAGCTTGGAACAGGGGAACACTGAAGCTTTCTTT.

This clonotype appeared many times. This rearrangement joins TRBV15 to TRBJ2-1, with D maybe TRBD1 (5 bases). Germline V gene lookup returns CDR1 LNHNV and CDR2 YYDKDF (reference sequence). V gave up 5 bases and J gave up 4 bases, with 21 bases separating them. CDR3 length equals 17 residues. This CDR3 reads CATSGQDKLIRYNEQFF. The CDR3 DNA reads TGTGCCACCAGCGGCCAGGACAAGCTAATTCGTTACAATGAGCAGTTCTTC.

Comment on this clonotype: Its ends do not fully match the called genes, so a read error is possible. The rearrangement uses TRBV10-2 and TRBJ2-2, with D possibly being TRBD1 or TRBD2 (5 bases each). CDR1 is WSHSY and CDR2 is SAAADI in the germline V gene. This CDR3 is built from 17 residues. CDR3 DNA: TGCGCCAGCAGTGAACCCAGGGTCTGGGTTATTACCGGGGAGCTGCTTTTT. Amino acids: CASSEPRVWVITGELLF.

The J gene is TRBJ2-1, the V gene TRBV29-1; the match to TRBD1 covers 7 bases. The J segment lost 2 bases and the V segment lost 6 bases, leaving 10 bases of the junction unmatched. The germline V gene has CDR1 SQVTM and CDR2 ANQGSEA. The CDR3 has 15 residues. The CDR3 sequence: CSVKDRFSPYNEQFF. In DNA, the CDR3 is TGCAGCGTCAAGGACAGGTTCTCTCCCTACAATGAGCAGTTCTTC.

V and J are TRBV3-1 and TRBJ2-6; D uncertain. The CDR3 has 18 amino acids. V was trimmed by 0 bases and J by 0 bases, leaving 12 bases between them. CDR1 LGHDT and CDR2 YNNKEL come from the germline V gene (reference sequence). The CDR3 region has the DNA TGTGCCAGCAGCCAAGACGCGGACGGATTCTCTGGGGCCAACGTCCTGACTTTC. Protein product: CASSQDADGFSGANVLTF. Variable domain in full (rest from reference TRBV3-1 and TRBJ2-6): DTAVSQTPKYLVTQMGNDKSIKCEQNLGHDTMYWYKQDSKKFLKIMFSYNNKELIINETVPNRFSPKSPDKAHLNLHINSLELGDSAVYFCASSQDADGFSGANVLTFGAGSRLTVL.

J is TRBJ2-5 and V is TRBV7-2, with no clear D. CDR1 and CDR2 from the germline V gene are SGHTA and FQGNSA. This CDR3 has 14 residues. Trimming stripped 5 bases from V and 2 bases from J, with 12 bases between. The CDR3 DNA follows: TGTGCCAGCAGCCTTGTCCATTCACAAGAGACCCAGTACTTC. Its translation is CASSLVHSQETQYF.

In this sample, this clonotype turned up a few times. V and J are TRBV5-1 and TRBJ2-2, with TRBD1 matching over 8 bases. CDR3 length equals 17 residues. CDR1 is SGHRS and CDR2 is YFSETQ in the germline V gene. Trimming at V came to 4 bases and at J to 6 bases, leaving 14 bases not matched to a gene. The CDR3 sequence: CASSLQPGQGIAGELFF. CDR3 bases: TGCGCCAGCAGCCTCCAACCCGGACAGGGTATAGCCGGGGAGCTGTTTTTT.

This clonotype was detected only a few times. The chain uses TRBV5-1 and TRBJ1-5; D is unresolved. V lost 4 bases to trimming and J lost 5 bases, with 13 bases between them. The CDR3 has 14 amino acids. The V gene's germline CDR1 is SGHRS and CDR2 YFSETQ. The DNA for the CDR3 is TGCGCCAGCAGCCCCGGAGATGGAGATCAGCCCCAGCATTTT. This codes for CASSPGDGDQPQHF.

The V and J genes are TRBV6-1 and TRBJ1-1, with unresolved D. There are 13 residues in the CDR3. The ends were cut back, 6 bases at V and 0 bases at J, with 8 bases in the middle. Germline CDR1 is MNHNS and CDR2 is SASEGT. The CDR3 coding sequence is TGTGCCAGCAGAAACACCGTGAACACTGAAGCTTTCTTT. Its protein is CASRNTVNTEAFF.

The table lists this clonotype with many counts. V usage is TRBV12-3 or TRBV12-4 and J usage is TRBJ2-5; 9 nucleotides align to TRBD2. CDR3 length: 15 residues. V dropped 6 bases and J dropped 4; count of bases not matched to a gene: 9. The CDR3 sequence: CASSRSGSGGETQYF. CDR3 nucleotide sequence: TGTGCCAGCAGCCGTAGCGGGAGTGGAGGAGAGACCCAGTACTTC.

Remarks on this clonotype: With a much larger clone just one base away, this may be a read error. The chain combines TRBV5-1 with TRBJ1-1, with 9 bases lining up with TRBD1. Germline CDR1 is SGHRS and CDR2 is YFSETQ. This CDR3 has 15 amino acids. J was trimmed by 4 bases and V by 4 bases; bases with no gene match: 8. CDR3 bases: TGCGCCAGCAGCGTGGCCGGGACAGGGCTCACTGAAGCTTTCTTT. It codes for CASSVAGTGLTEAFF.

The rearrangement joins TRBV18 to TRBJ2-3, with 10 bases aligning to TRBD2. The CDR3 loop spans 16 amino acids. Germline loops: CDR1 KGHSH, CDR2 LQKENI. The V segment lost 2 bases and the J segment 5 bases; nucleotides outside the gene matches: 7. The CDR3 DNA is TGTGCCAGCTCACCAAGGACTAGCGGAGGGATAGATACGCAGTATTTT. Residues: CASSPRTSGGIDTQYF.

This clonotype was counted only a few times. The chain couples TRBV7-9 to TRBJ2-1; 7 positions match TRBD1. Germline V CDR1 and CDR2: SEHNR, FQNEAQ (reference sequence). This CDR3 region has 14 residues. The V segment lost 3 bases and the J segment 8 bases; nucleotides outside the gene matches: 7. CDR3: CASSLGTVTHEQFF. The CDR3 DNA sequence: TGTGCCAGCAGCTTGGGGACAGTTACACATGAGCAGTTCTTC.